Shown below are 32 T cell receptor beta chains from a single sample sequenced in a study of T cell responses to AZD1222 COVID-19 vaccine (dated by TCRdb to the early 2020s). This specimen's time point label, per the study, means: baseline before first vaccination. Libraries were built with the immunoSEQ multiplex PCR assay. This is the immuneACCESS table as TCRdb keeps it, with only in-frame sequences that have V and J called. A part of the clones is gone; compared with another copy, unresolved V genes explain less than half, and the rest is unexplained. The sample includes some 120,000 clones, with more than 70% observed a single time. The ten largest clones capture roughly 3.9% of the sample. This specimen was peripheral blood, taken on day 0 of AZD1222 vaccination. The origin of the receptors is an adult in good health.

J is TRBJ2-7 and V is TRBV7-2; 11 bases agree with TRBD1. This CDR3 is 15 amino acids long. Germline trimming cut 5 bases from V and 4 bases from J; bases unmatched to any gene: 7. In germline, CDR1 is SGHTA, CDR2 FQGNSA. The CDR3 here is CASSPRTGGIYEQYF. The CDR3 bases are TGTGCCAGCAGCCCCCGGACAGGGGGCATTTACGAGCAGTACTTC.

This clone was recorded only once. The chain recombines TRBV7-6 with TRBJ1-3; possibly TRBD1 for D (6 bases). Trimming took off 5 bases at V and 2 bases at J, with 10 bases between the two ends. CDR1 is SGHVS, CDR2 FNYEAQ, per germline. This CDR3 is built from 14 residues. CDR3 bases: TGTGCCAGCAGCCAACAGGGAACTGGAAACACCATATATTTT. Its protein is CASSQQGTGNTIYF.

The chain has TRBV29-1 and TRBJ1-3; D is possibly TRBD1 (5 bases). The CDR3 is made up of 14 amino acids. Trimming shortened V by 0 bases and J by 4 bases, and 10 bases separated the two germline ends. CDR1 and CDR2 (germline): SQVTM, ANQGSEA. Written as DNA, the CDR3 is TGCAGCGTTGAAGATGGGGGAAGGGGAAACACCATATATTTT. Amino acids: CSVEDGGRGNTIYF.

This clone was detected a few times. V gene TRBV3-1 (or the pseudogene TRBV3-2) combines with J gene TRBJ2-3; D perhaps matches TRBD2 (5 bases). The CDR3 length is 13 residues. CDR1 is LGHDT and CDR2 is YNNKEL in the germline V gene (reference sequence). Trimming pared 5 bases from V and 4 bases from J, leaving 10 bases between. CDR3 region: CASSSTGADTQYF. CDR3 bases: TGTGCCAGCAGCTCGACCGGGGCAGATACGCAGTATTTT.

This chain uses TRBV7-9 with TRBJ2-7; D unclear. V was pared by 5 bases and J by 2 bases, with 16 bases between. The CDR3 is made up of 15 amino acids. Germline CDR1 reads SEHNR; CDR2 reads FQNEAQ (reference sequence). DNA of the CDR3: TGTGCCAGCAGCCCACCCGGGCATAGGGCCTACGAGCAGTACTTC. Amino acids: CASSPPGHRAYEQYF.

The V call is TRBV6-5, the J call TRBJ1-6; D call uncertain. Trimming removed 6 bases at V and 7 bases at J, with 16 bases between. This CDR3 region has 15 residues. Per the germline V gene, CDR1 is MNHEY and CDR2 is SVGAGI. The DNA for the CDR3 is TGTGCCAGCAGGCCCGGGTTTCCTTCCAATTCACCCCTCCACTTT. This codes for CASRPGFPSNSPLHF.

The rearrangement links TRBV28 to TRBJ2-1; 9 bases line up with TRBD2. The CDR3 covers 14 residues. V was pared by 6 bases and J by 8 bases, with 8 bases of the junction left unmatched. Germline loops: CDR1 MDHEN, CDR2 SYDVKM. CDR3 nucleotides: TGTGCCAGCAGCCCACGGGGGACTAGCTATGAGCAGTTCTTC. This gives the protein CASSPRGTSYEQFF.

The V call is TRBV5-8, the J call TRBJ1-1; 7 nucleotides agree with TRBD1. The CDR3 is made up of 16 amino acids. V trimming: 5 bases; J trimming: 5 bases; junction bases outside the gene matches: 15. The germline gives CDR1 SGHTS, CDR2 YDEGEE. The CDR3 reads CASRRGGQVLRTEAFF. The CDR3 nucleotides read TGTGCCAGCAGGCGAGGGGGCCAAGTTTTGAGAACTGAAGCTTTCTTT.

The V gene is TRBV28, the J gene TRBJ2-5; 10 bases are a match to TRBD1. With V trimmed by 5 bases and J by 4 bases, 7 bases remained unmatched. This CDR3 contains 15 residues. Germline CDR1 and CDR2: MDHEN and SYDVKM. Here the CDR3 DNA reads TGTGCCAGCAGTCGTCCGGGACAGGGGAGAGAGACCCAGTACTTC. It codes for CASSRPGQGRETQYF.

The genes are TRBV10-3 and TRBJ2-5, with unresolved D. V was shortened by 9 bases and J by 1 base, with 12 bases between the two germline ends. Germline CDR1 reads ENHRY; CDR2 reads SYGVKD. The CDR3 is made up of 13 amino acids. Here the CDR3 DNA reads TGTGCCATAGCACCGGCAGGCCAAGAGACCCAGTACTTC. Amino acids: CAIAPAGQETQYF.

The chain carries TRBV19 and TRBJ1-5, with 9 bases fitting TRBD1. Germline CDR1 and CDR2: LNHDA and SQIVND (reference sequence). The CDR3 length is 15 residues. The trim removed 3 bases at V and 3 bases at J, leaving 3 bases unmatched. CDR3 sequence: CASSIGDRANQPQHF. The CDR3 region has the DNA TGTGCCAGTAGTATCGGGGACAGGGCCAATCAGCCCCAGCATTTT.

V is TRBV10-2 and J is TRBJ1-1, with D unresolved. This CDR3 region has 13 residues. The V end lost 3 bases, the J end lost 1 base, and 6 bases lay between the germline ends. CDR1 and CDR2 (germline): WSHSY, SAAADI. CDR3 region: CASSDEGNTEAFF. The CDR3 region has the DNA TGCGCCAGCAGTGATGAGGGGAACACTGAAGCTTTCTTT.

The chain carries TRBV30 and TRBJ1-6; D not certain. The CDR3 loop spans 14 amino acids. The germline V gene has CDR1 GTSNPN and CDR2 SVGIG (reference sequence). V shed 0 bases and J shed 10 bases, with 13 bases lying between them. CDR3 loop: CAWSVEGIGSPLHF. The DNA for the CDR3 is TGTGCCTGGAGTGTGGAGGGAATAGGCTCACCCCTCCACTTT.

The chain uses TRBV7-2 and TRBJ1-2, with D perhaps TRBD1 (5 bases). Trimming stripped 5 bases from V and 8 bases from J, with 21 bases between. The CDR3 has 15 amino acids. Germline CDR1 reads SGHTA; CDR2 reads FQGNSA. CDR3 sequence: CASSPQWGLTEGYTF. The CDR3 DNA reads as TGTGCCAGCAGCCCCCAATGGGGGTTGACGGAAGGCTACACCTTC.

The V gene is TRBV18, the J gene TRBJ2-1; no definite D call. The germline V and J ends were trimmed by 2 bases and 7 bases, with 9 bases remaining between them. CDR3 length: 13 residues. CDR1 is KGHSH and CDR2 is LQKENI in the germline V gene. DNA for the CDR3: TGTGCCAGCTCACCAGGGCTGGTTAATGAGCAGTTCTTC. This translates into CASSPGLVNEQFF.

This clone turned up a few times. This rearrangement joins TRBV2 to TRBJ2-3, with D possibly matching TRBD2 (6 bases). Between the trimmed V and J ends, which lost 2 bases and 10 bases, there was a span of 10 bases. The CDR3 spans 12 residues. CDR1 and CDR2 from the germline V gene are SNHLY and FYNNEI. The CDR3 is CASSESEGSQYF. The CDR3 DNA is TGTGCCAGCAGTGAATCGGAGGGGTCGCAGTATTTT. Drawing the rest from reference TRBV2 and TRBJ2-3, the complete variable domain is EPEVTQTPSHQVTQMGQEVILRCVPISNHLYFYWYRQILGQKVEFLVSFYNNEISEKSEIFDDQFSVERPDGSNFTLKIRSTKLEDSAMYFCASSESEGSQYFGPGTRLTVL.

The rearrangement joins TRBV30 to TRBJ1-4; D may be TRBD1 (5 bases). The CDR3 extends over 15 amino acids. Trimming took off 1 base at V and 5 bases at J, with 14 bases between the two ends. In germline, CDR1 is GTSNPN, CDR2 SVGIG (reference sequence). The CDR3 coding sequence is TGTGCCTGGAGTGGGGGGGAAGGTCGCAATGAAAAACTGTTTTTT. Translating gives CAWSGGEGRNEKLFF.

In regard to this clone: The junction shows a germline mismatch at one end, possibly a read error. V is TRBV10-1 and J is TRBJ1-1; a weak D match, TRBD1 (5 bases). The CDR3 spans 13 residues. The germline CDR1 and CDR2 sequences are WNHNN and SYGVQD (reference sequence). The CDR3 DNA is TGCGCCAGCAGTCAAAGTTTAAGGGACGCCGGAAACTTT. Amino acid sequence: CASSQSLRDAGNF.

This chain uses TRBV4-3 with TRBJ1-5; possible D gene TRBD1, 5 bases. The CDR3 has 15 amino acids. Germline CDR1 is LGHNA and CDR2 is YSLEER. The ends were cut back, 0 bases at V and 0 bases at J, with 6 bases in the middle. The CDR3 region is CASSQEGDSNQPQHF. As DNA, the CDR3 is TGCGCCAGCAGCCAAGAGGGGGATAGCAATCAGCCCCAGCATTTT.

This sequence joins TRBV7-9 and TRBJ1-4; weak D call: TRBD1 (5 bases). V was shortened by 2 bases and J by 1 base, with 8 bases between the two germline ends. This CDR3 contains 15 residues. Germline V lookup: CDR1 SEHNR, CDR2 FQNEAQ (reference sequence). The CDR3 loop reads CASSLSGVTNEKLFF. The CDR3 nucleotides read TGTGCCAGCAGCTTATCGGGGGTAACTAATGAAAAACTGTTTTTT.

The chain carries TRBV13 and TRBJ2-7; 7 positions agree with TRBD1. Germline CDR1 reads PRHDT; CDR2 reads FYEKMQ (reference sequence). Losses at the gene ends were 2 bases for V and 0 bases for J; bases not matched to a gene: 4. The CDR3 loop spans 15 amino acids. This chain's CDR3 is CASSLMAGGSYEQYF. CDR3 bases: TGTGCCAGCAGCTTAATGGCAGGGGGCTCCTACGAGCAGTACTTC.

This sequence joins TRBV18 and TRBJ2-7; 9 nucleotides align to TRBD2. The V segment lost 3 bases and the J segment 4 bases; nucleotides outside the gene matches: 7. Germline V lookup: CDR1 KGHSH, CDR2 LQKENI. There are 15 residues in the CDR3. CDR3 nucleotides: TGTGCCAGCTCACCCGCAGCGGGAGGTGGGTACGAGCAGTACTTC. This sequence encodes CASSPAAGGGYEQYF.

V and J are TRBV5-6 and TRBJ1-1; no clear D gene. Germline V gives CDR1 SGHDT, CDR2 YYEEEE. The V gene lost 4 bases and the J gene lost 1 base, with 11 bases spanning the gap. The CDR3 is 14 amino acids. Here the CDR3 reads CASSPGRSNTEAFF. The CDR3 nucleotides read TGTGCCAGCAGCCCGGGGAGGTCGAACACTGAAGCTTTCTTT.

The chain carries TRBV5-1 and TRBJ1-4, with D unclear. CDR1 is SGHRS and CDR2 is YFSETQ in the germline V gene. CDR3 length equals 14 residues. Trimming took off 2 bases at V and 10 bases at J, with 15 bases between the two ends. CDR3 sequence: CASSFVMGEGKLFF. CDR3 nucleotides: TGCGCCAGCAGCTTCGTGATGGGCGAAGGAAAACTGTTTTTT.

This clone was seen more than once but under ten times. The rearrangement joins TRBV6-6 to TRBJ1-1; 8 nucleotides match TRBD1. V lost 2 bases, J lost 4 bases, and 9 bases stayed unmatched. This CDR3 comprises 16 residues. Per germline, CDR1 MNHNY and CDR2 SVGAGI (reference sequence). CDR3 sequence: CASSYGQGAPGTEAFF. DNA of the CDR3: TGTGCCAGCAGTTACGGTCAGGGGGCGCCGGGCACTGAAGCTTTCTTT.

The chain is built from TRBV5-6 and TRBJ1-2, with unresolved D. V lost 3 bases to trimming and J lost 0 bases, with 9 bases between them. CDR3 length: 14 residues. Looked up from germline, CDR1 is SGHDT and CDR2 is YYEEEE. The CDR3 sequence: CASSSRTANYGYTF. CDR3 nucleotides: TGTGCCAGCAGCTCGCGGACGGCTAACTATGGCTACACCTTC.

The chain joins TRBV4-3 to TRBJ1-1; D is perhaps TRBD1 (6 bases). Germline CDR1 reads LGHNA; CDR2 reads YSLEER. There are 17 residues in the CDR3. V was shortened by 1 base and J by 1 base, with 16 bases between the two germline ends. The CDR3 loop is CASSQGGGGTKNTEAFF. DNA for the CDR3: TGCGCCAGCAGCCAAGGGGGCGGGGGGACAAAGAACACTGAAGCTTTCTTT.

The V and J genes are TRBV11-2 and TRBJ1-3, with D tentatively TRBD1 (5 bases). This CDR3 spans 15 amino acids. V lost 5 bases to trimming and J lost 5 bases, with 16 bases between them. CDR1 is SGHAT, CDR2 FQNNGV, per germline. CDR3 nucleotides: TGTGCCAGCAGCGTTAGCATTGGGGGGAGAAACACCATATATTTT. This sequence encodes CASSVSIGGRNTIYF.

The chain joins TRBV11-3 to TRBJ2-7; D uncertain. V lost 9 bases and J lost 3, with 3 bases in between. The CDR3 length is 9 residues. CDR1 and CDR2 from the germline V gene are SGHNT and YENEEA. The CDR3 spells CASYYEQYF. As DNA, the CDR3 is TGTGCCAGTTACTACGAGCAGTACTTC.

The count of this clone is one. At the DNA level, this CDR3 is encoded by other sequences in the same sample as well. CDR3 nucleotide sequence: TGCAGCGTTGGATCTGGGGCCAACGTCCTGACTTTC. The encoded protein is CSVGSGANVLTF. V is TRBV29-1 and J is TRBJ2-6; D remains unclear. Germline V gene lookup returns CDR1 SQVTM and CDR2 ANQGSEA. The CDR3 totals 12 residues. V gave up 4 bases and J gave up 1 base, with 2 bases separating them.

V is TRBV7-2 and J is TRBJ2-7; D unclear. Germline V gives CDR1 SGHTA, CDR2 FQGNSA. V was pared by 4 bases and J by 2 bases, with 9 bases between. The CDR3 contains 13 residues. The CDR3 DNA is TGTGCCAGCAGCTACGCGGAGACCTACGAGCAGTACTTC. The encoded protein is CASSYAETYEQYF.

This clone was seen just once. The rearrangement uses TRBV11-2 and TRBJ2-3; 9 nucleotides agree with TRBD2. Germline values: CDR1 SGHAT, CDR2 FQNNGV. CDR3 length: 16 residues. The trim removed 1 base at V and 7 bases at J, leaving 9 bases unmatched. CDR3 sequence reads: CASSLGVAGAQHTQYF. The CDR3 bases are TGTGCCAGCAGCTTAGGGGTAGCGGGAGCCCAGCATACGCAGTATTTT.